One and the same sample provided the 8 T cell receptor beta chains below, sequenced in a study of cytomegalovirus exposure and HLA in healthy donors. The PCR contained 60 Vbeta and 13 Jbeta primers. Only in-frame clones appear in the TCRdb table, and some are missing; sequencing was by immunoSEQ multiplex PCR. Of 100,000 to 150,000 clones listed, around 82% were seen once; the top ten hold about 3.7%. The specimen sequenced was PBMCs. Every receptor here comes from a middle-aged woman in good health and CMV-seropositive.

The gene calls are TRBV5-6 and TRBJ1-2; a possible D gene is TRBD1 (5 bases). Trimming cost V 4 bases and J 7 bases, with 11 bases left between them. Germline values: CDR1 SGHDT, CDR2 YYEEEE. The CDR3 extends over 12 amino acids. The CDR3 DNA sequence: TGTGCCAGCAGCCTGACAGTACTTGGCTACACCTTC. It translates to CASSLTVLGYTF.

A few counts support this clone. The V call is TRBV2, the J call TRBJ2-1; 12 positions match TRBD2. Germline CDR1 reads SNHLY; CDR2 reads FYNNEI. The CDR3 totals 15 residues. After removal of 4 bases from V and 4 bases from J, the junction contained 2 bases not matched to a gene. The CDR3 nucleotides read TGTGCCAGCAGTGGGGGACTAGCGGGTTACAATGAGCAGTTCTTC. It codes for CASSGGLAGYNEQFF.

DNA for the CDR3: TGTGCCATCAGTTCCTATCGACAGGGAGGAAATGAGCAGTTCTTC. Its translation is CAISSYRQGGNEQFF. The V and J genes are TRBV10-3 and TRBJ2-1; perhaps TRBD1 as D (7 bases). V lost 5 bases to trimming and J lost 7 bases, with 18 bases between them. Germline V gene data show CDR1 as ENHRY and CDR2 as SYGVKD. There are 15 residues in the CDR3.

The chain carries TRBV7-8 and TRBJ1-5, with TRBD1 identical over 8 bases. The CDR3 loop spans 16 amino acids. The junction had 5 bases not matched to a gene; V was cut back by 4 bases and J by 0 bases. Looked up from germline, CDR1 is SGHVS and CDR2 is FQNEAQ. The CDR3 here is CASSSSTGGSNQPQHF. CDR3 sequence (DNA): TGTGCCAGCAGCTCATCAACAGGGGGTAGCAATCAGCCCCAGCATTTT.

V gene TRBV11-3 combines with J gene TRBJ2-1; no clear D gene. Trimming cost V 5 bases and J 8 bases, with 13 bases left between them. CDR1 is SGHNT and CDR2 is YENEEA in the germline V gene. The CDR3 sequence is 13 residues long. CDR3 protein: CASSVLRSHEQFF. Here the CDR3 DNA reads TGTGCCAGCAGCGTCCTTAGGAGCCATGAGCAGTTCTTC.

The chain carries TRBV11-2 and TRBJ2-5; no clear D. Judging by the DNA end, TRBJ2-7 fits better; the J call may be wrong. Germline V gives CDR1 SGHAT, CDR2 FQNNGV. The CDR3 contains 14 residues. The CDR3 reads CASSLEGRSYEQYF. For the CDR3, the DNA is TGTGCCAGCAGCTTAGAGGGTCGTAGCTACGAGCAGTACTTC.

The rearrangement uses TRBV28 and TRBJ2-2; 15 nucleotides agree with TRBD2. Per the germline V gene, CDR1 is MDHEN and CDR2 is SYDVKM. The CDR3 loop spans 19 amino acids. The V segment lost 5 bases and the J segment 5 bases; nucleotides outside the gene matches: 12. The CDR3 sequence: CASSQARTSGRARTGELFF. The CDR3 DNA sequence: TGTGCCAGCAGTCAAGCTAGGACTAGCGGGAGGGCCAGAACCGGGGAGCTGTTTTTT.

The chain couples TRBV7-9 to TRBJ1-5; D remains unclear. V shed 2 bases and J shed 5 bases, with 4 bases lying between them. CDR1 and CDR2 from the germline V gene are SEHNR and FQNEAQ (reference sequence). CDR3 size: 12 residues. CDR3 in DNA: TGTGCCAGCAGCTTAATCGATCAGCCCCAGCATTTT. Protein: CASSLIDQPQHF.